This T cell receptor (beta chain) was sequenced during a study of blood T cell repertoires in COVID-19. The wider study: The United States, Italy and Spain were the sources of the acute and convalescent COVID-19 samples. T cells, B-cell-depleted T cells, or PBMCs supplied cDNA or gDNA.

This clone was detected only once. The CDR3 totals 12 residues. Trimming removed 8 bases from V and 3 bases from J, with 9 bases in between. Germline V gives CDR1 WSHSY, CDR2 SAAADI. In the source study's methods: Nucleated cell counts were estimated from reference gene primer amplification. Sequencing was performed with immunoSEQ multiplex PCR; in TCRdb, only in-frame clones are kept and a portion is missing. V and J calls and clone size come straight from that table; D and trimming were deduced from the DNA. The repertoire holds tens of thousands of clones, with around four fifths as singletons. The chain links TRBV10-2 to TRBJ2-3; perhaps TRBD2 as D (6 bases). Input material: peripheral blood. The clonotype originates from a human donor in a cohort sampled during active COVID-19. Here the CDR3 reads CASAGTTDTQYF. DNA for the CDR3: TGCGCCAGCGCGGGAACGACAGATACGCAGTATTTT.